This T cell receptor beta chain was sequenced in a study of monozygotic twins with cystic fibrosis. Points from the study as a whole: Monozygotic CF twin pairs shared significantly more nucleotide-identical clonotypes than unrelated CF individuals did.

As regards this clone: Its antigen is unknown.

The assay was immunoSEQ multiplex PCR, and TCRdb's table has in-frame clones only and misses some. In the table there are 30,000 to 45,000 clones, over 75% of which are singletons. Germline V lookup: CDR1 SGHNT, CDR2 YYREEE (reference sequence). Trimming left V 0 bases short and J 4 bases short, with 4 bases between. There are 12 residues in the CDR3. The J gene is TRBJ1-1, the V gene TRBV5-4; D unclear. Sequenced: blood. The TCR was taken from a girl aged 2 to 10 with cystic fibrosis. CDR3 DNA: TGTGCCAGCAGCTTGGAGGGCACTGAAGCTTTCTTT. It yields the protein CASSLEGTEAFF. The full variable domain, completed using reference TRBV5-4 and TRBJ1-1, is ETGVTQSPTHLIKTRGQQVTLRCSSQSGHNTVSWYQQALGQGPQFIFQYYREEENGRGNFPPRFSGLQFPNYSSELNVNALELDDSALYLCASSLEGTEAFFGQGTRLTVV.